These T cell receptor beta chains were read from a single sample in a study of cytomegalovirus exposure and HLA in healthy donors. TCRdb's table, derived via immunoSEQ multiplex PCR, lists solely in-frame clones and lacks some. The sample shows approximately 52,000 clones, and approximately 13% sits with its ten largest clones. The sample was PBMCs. The receptors stem from an older woman in good health and CMV-seropositive. CDR3s include the opening cysteine and the closing phenylalanine or tryptophan. The D gene is left open where the match is weak.

>17|TRBD1|TRBJ1-2|TRBV19
TGTGCCAGTAGTATATTTCTCGGAGACAGGGAGGTAGATGGCTACACCTTC
CASSIFLGDREVDGYTF
>15|NA|TRBJ1-4|TRBV11-2
TGTGCCAGCAGCTTAGATGGACAGATTAATGAAAAACTGTTTTTT
CASSLDGQINEKLFF
>14|NA|TRBJ1-5|TRBV7-9
TGTGCCAGCAGCTTCGGACAAGGGCATCAGCCCCAGCATTTT
CASSFGQGHQPQHF
>14|NA|TRBJ1-1|TRBV6-1
TGTGCCAGCAGTTCTGAAGGGGGGGGCACTGAAGCTTTCTTT
CASSSEGGGTEAFF
>15|NA|TRBJ1-2|TRBV2
TGTGCCAGCAGTGAAGCGTGGTCGTCTAATTATGGCTACACCTTC
CASSEAWSSNYGYTF
>15|TRBD1|TRBJ2-2|TRBV19
TGTGCCAGTAGGGGACAGGGGCTAAACACCGGGGAGCTGTTTTTT
CASRGQGLNTGELFF
>12|NA|TRBJ1-1|TRBV19
TGTGCCAGTAGTAAAGATGTGGAGGGGGCTTTCTTT
CASSKDVEGAFF
>15|NA|TRBJ2-7|TRBV5-4
TGTGCCAGCAGCTTGGACGGGGGAGGTTCCTACGAGCAGTACTTC
CASSLDGGGSYEQYF
>17|NA|TRBJ2-7|TRBV4-1
TGCGCCAGCAGCCCAAGGGGGACCCGGGACGGAGCCTACGAGCAGTACTTC
CASSPRGTRDGAYEQYF
>15|TRBD1|TRBJ1-2|TRBV5-6
TGTGCCAGCAGCTTGCAGGCAGGGGGTAACTATGGCTACACCTTC
CASSLQAGGNYGYTF
>18|TRBD2|TRBJ2-5|TRBV15
TGTGCCACCAGCAGAGGAGGGCTAGCGGGGGGCCGGGGGGAGACCCAGTACTTC
CATSRGGLAGGRGETQYF
>15|TRBD1|TRBJ1-4|TRBV28
TGTGCCAGCAGTTTGGGAGACAGGGGGGAAGAAAAACTGTTTTTT
CASSLGDRGEEKLFF
>19|TRBD1|TRBJ1-3|TRBV7-2
TGTGCCAGCAGAAGGGGACAGGGGGCGTCGGCAGGATACGGGGACACCATATATTTT
CASRRGQGASAGYGDTIYF
>18|TRBD2|TRBJ2-3|TRBV4-3
TGCGCCAGCAGCCAAGTAGCGGGGGGGGTTACTAGCACAGATACGCAGTATTTT
CASSQVAGGVTSTDTQYF
>15|TRBD1|TRBJ2-3|TRBV5-1
TGCGCCAGCAGCTTGGGGGACAGGGGGACAGATACGCAGTATTTT
CASSLGDRGTDTQYF
>16|NA|TRBJ1-6|TRBV11-2
TGTGCCAGCACCGATGGGGCGGGGGGCTCTAATTCACCCCTCCACTTT
CASTDGAGGSNSPLHF
>15|NA|TRBJ1-5|TRBV6-1
TGTGCCAGCAGTGAAGGCGTGACAACCAATCAGCCCCAGCATTTT
CASSEGVTTNQPQHF
>14|NA|TRBJ2-5|TRBV9
TGTGCCAGCAGCGTAGATCCGTACCAAGAGAACCAGTACTTC
CASSVDPYQENQYF
>14|NA|TRBJ1-6|TRBV2
TGTGCCAGCAGTGAAGAGGACAATAAATCACCCCTCCACTTT
CASSEEDNKSPLHF
>13|NA|TRBJ1-2|TRBV6-5
TGTGCCAGCAGTATACAGGTTAACTATGGCTACACCTTC
CASSIQVNYGYTF
>16|NA|TRBJ1-1|TRBV4-3
TGCGCCAGCAGCCAAGTACAGGGCGTTCAAAACACTGAAGCTTTCTTT
CASSQVQGVQNTEAFF
>15|NA|TRBJ1-3|TRBV28
TGTGCCAGCAGCCCAGGCCACAACTCTGGAAACACCATATATTTT
CASSPGHNSGNTIYF
>13|TRBD1|TRBJ2-5|TRBV28
TGTGCCAGCAGCCTGGACAGGGGGCGAACCCAGTACTTC
CASSLDRGRTQYF
>13|NA|TRBJ1-2|TRBV6-5
TGTGCCAGCAGTCCCGCAGTAAGGGGCGGCTACACCTTC
CASSPAVRGGYTF
>16|TRBD1|TRBJ1-4|TRBV5-1
TGCGCCAGCAGCTCCACCACTGACAGGGGTGGAGAAAAACTGTTTTTT
CASSSTTDRGGEKLFF
>14|NA|TRBJ1-1|TRBV6-5
TGTGCCAGCAGTTACGTCGTGGAGTCCACTGAAGCTTTCTTT
CASSYVVESTEAFF
>14|NA|TRBJ1-5|TRBV5-6
TGTGCCAGCAGCGGGGAGAATAGCAATCAGCCCCAGCATTTT
CASSGENSNQPQHF
>14|NA|TRBJ1-2|TRBV6-1
TGTGCCAGCAGTGAATCGTCCGGGGAGGATGGCTACACCTTC
CASSESSGEDGYTF
>15|TRBD1|TRBJ1-1|TRBV10-3
TGTGCCATCATGGGACAGGGGGCAACGGGTACTGAAGCTTTCTTT
CAIMGQGATGTEAFF
>16|NA|TRBJ1-2|TRBV11-1
TGTGCCAGCAGCATAAACAGGGACCCAGCTAACTATGGCTACACCTTC
CASSINRDPANYGYTF
>15|TRBD1|TRBJ2-7|TRBV5-1
TGCGCCAGCAGCTCCAGGACAGGGGGAACCTACGAGCAGTACTTC
CASSSRTGGTYEQYF
>15|NA|TRBJ1-1|TRBV6-5
TGTGCCAGCAGTTACTTCTTAGAGAGGAACACTGAAGCTTTCTTT
CASSYFLERNTEAFF
>15|TRBD2|TRBJ2-2|TRBV7-2
TGTGCCAGTACCTTGACCGGACTAGTCGGCGGGGAGCTGTTTTTT
CASTLTGLVGGELFF
>15|NA|TRBJ2-2|TRBV9
TGTGCCAGCAGCGTAGAACTACCGGGCACCGGGGAGCTGTTTTTT
CASSVELPGTGELFF
>14|NA|TRBJ1-1|TRBV2
TGTGCCAGCAGTCCCACAGTTTCGAACACTGAAGCTTTCTTT
CASSPTVSNTEAFF
>13|TRBD1|TRBJ2-7|TRBV10-1
TGCGCCAGCAGCCGGGACAGGGACAGTTGGAAGTACTTC
CASSRDRDSWKYF
>15|TRBD1|TRBJ2-7|TRBV14
TGTGCCAGCAGCCCCGGACAGGGGGCCCACTACGAGCAGTACTTC
CASSPGQGAHYEQYF
>14|NA|TRBJ1-1|TRBV6-6
TGTGCCAGCAGTTATTTACAGATGAACACTGAAGCTTTCTTT
CASSYLQMNTEAFF
>13|NA|TRBJ1-6|TRBV6-6
TGTGCCACCGAGAAACAGGGAGATTCACCCCTACACTTT
CATEKQGDSPLHF
>15|NA|TRBJ1-2|TRBV5-1
TGCGCCAGCAGCTTGGTTGGGGAGGTCAACTATGGCTACACCTTC
CASSLVGEVNYGYTF
>15|TRBD1|TRBJ2-7|TRBV27
TGTGCCAGCAGTAGTACCGGGACAGGAGTCTACGAGCAGTACTTC
CASSSTGTGVYEQYF
>19|TRBD2|TRBJ2-3|TRBV6-1
TGTGCCAGCAGTGTCCTAGTGAGGCGGGGGGGCACCGTTACAGATACGCAGTATTTT
CASSVLVRRGGTVTDTQYF
>14|TRBD1|TRBJ1-5|TRBV7-2
TGTGCCAGCAGCTTAGGACAGGGACCTCGACCCCAGCATTTT
CASSLGQGPRPQHF
>12|NA|TRBJ2-1|TRBV2
TGTGCCAGCAGCCTGACGGGGGTACTTCTGTTCTTC
CASSLTGVLLFF
>15|TRBD2|TRBJ2-3|TRBV18
TGTGCCAGCTCACCACTAGCGGGGGGCGCAGATACGCAGTATTTT
CASSPLAGGADTQYF
>15|NA|TRBJ1-5|TRBV5-1
TGCGCCAGCAGCCTCGGGTCTCCTAGCAATCAGCCCCAGCATTTT
CASSLGSPSNQPQHF
>15|TRBD1|TRBJ1-3|TRBV7-6
TGTGCCAGCAGCCGCGGACAGGTTCCTGGAAACACCATATATTTT
CASSRGQVPGNTIYF
>15|TRBD1|TRBJ2-2|TRBV28
TGTGCCAGCAGTCCCTGGACAGGGACCACCGGGGAGCTGTTTTTT
CASSPWTGTTGELFF
>16|TRBD1|TRBJ1-3|TRBV14
TGTGCCAGCAGCCACGGGACAGTCTACCGTGGAAACACCATATATTTT
CASSHGTVYRGNTIYF
>16|NA|TRBJ2-6|TRBV14
TGTGCCAGCAGCCAAGGAGGCAGAGGCGGGGCCAACGTCCTGACTTTC
CASSQGGRGGANVLTF
>15|NA|TRBJ1-1|TRBV5-1
TGCGCCAGCAGCTTGGGGAATACGGGGACTACTGAAGCTTTCTTT
CASSLGNTGTTEAFF
>16|NA|TRBJ2-2|TRBV4-3
TGCGCCAGCAGCCAGGAGGGATATGCGAACACCGGGGAGCTGTTTTTT
CASSQEGYANTGELFF
>14|TRBD1|TRBJ2-7|TRBV28
TGTGCCAGCAGTACCCCAGACAGGGGCTACGAGCAGTACTTC
CASSTPDRGYEQYF
>12|NA|TRBJ2-6|TRBV28
TGTGCCACAGAAGCTGGGGCCAACGTCCTGACTTTC
CATEAGANVLTF
>14|NA|TRBJ2-7|TRBV11-2
TGTGCCAGCAGCTTAGGGTGGGCGGGATACGAGCAGTACTTC
CASSLGWAGYEQYF
>12|NA|TRBJ2-7|TRBV18
TGTGCCAGCTCACCACTTAGAGACGAGCAGTACTTC
CASSPLRDEQYF
>17|TRBD1|TRBJ2-7|TRBV13
TGTGCCAGCAGCCCGCAAGCCGGGACAGGGGTATTGCGGGAGCAGTACTTC
CASSPQAGTGVLREQYF
>14|NA|TRBJ1-4|TRBV28
TGTGCCAGCAGTTTTGAAGGGGTGGTTGAAAAACTGTTTTTT
CASSFEGVVEKLFF
>17|NA|TRBJ2-5|TRBV28
TGTGCCAGCAGTTTTGATGGGGGGAAGAGAACAAAAGAGACCCAGTACTTC
CASSFDGGKRTKETQYF
>16|TRBD1|TRBJ1-1|TRBV7-8
TGTGCCAGCAGCCTTGCTACAGGGGCGGGGAACACTGAAGCTTTCTTT
CASSLATGAGNTEAFF